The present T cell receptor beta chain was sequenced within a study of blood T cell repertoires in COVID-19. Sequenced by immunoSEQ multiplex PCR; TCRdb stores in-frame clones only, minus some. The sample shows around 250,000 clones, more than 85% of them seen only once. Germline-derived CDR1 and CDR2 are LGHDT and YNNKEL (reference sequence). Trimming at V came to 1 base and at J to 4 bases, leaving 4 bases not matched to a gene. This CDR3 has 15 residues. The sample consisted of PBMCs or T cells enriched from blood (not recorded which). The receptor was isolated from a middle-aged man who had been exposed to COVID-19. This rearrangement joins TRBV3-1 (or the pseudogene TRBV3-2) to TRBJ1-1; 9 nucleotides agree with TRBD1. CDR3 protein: CASSQAETGGTEAFF. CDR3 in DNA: TGTGCCAGCAGCCAAGCAGAGACAGGGGGCACTGAAGCTTTCTTT.